Presented here are 16 T cell receptor beta chains from one specimen sequenced in a study of T cell repertoires in cytomegalovirus infection. Antigens for these TCRs are unknown. MiXCR, run by TCRdb on the reads, gives a single entry per CDR3 protein. The sample consists of about 770,000 distinct CDR3 sequences, almost 30% of them appearing once. The sample was cultured CD8+ T cells from PBMCs, taken from culture after CMV antigen stimulation. Source of these receptors: a human donor in good health (CMV status not recorded). Some clones in this sample may be carry-over from other donors' samples.

The table lists this clonotype with many counts. The V and J genes are TRBV7-6 and TRBJ2-3, with 10 bases identical to TRBD2. This CDR3 spans 18 amino acids. With 6 bases clipped from V and 0 bases from J, the junction kept 12 bases outside the gene matches. The germline V gene has CDR1 SGHVS and CDR2 FNYEAQ. CDR3 DNA: TGTGCCAGCAGTTCGGGCCAGCGGGGGGGCCGCAGCACAGATACGCAGTATTTT. This gives the protein CASSSGQRGGRSTDTQYF. The whole variable domain, filled in from reference TRBV7-6 and TRBJ2-3, reads GAGVSQSPRYKVTKRGQDVALRCDPISGHVSLYWYRQALGQGPEFLTYFNYEAQQDKSGLPNDRFSAERPEGSISTLTIQRTEQRDSAMYRCASSSGQRGGRSTDTQYFGPGTRLTVL.

This clonotype appeared many times. The gene calls are TRBV27 and TRBJ1-2; D unresolved. The CDR3 covers 14 residues. V lost 4 bases and J 6 bases, leaving 15 bases between the germline ends. Germline CDR1 reads MNHEY; CDR2 reads SMNVEV (reference sequence). Written as DNA, the CDR3 is TGTGCCAGCAGTTCGTCTATGGGCGGAAATGGCTACACCTTC. Its translation: CASSSSMGGNGYTF.

A few counts support this clonotype. The chain is built from TRBV6-2 or TRBV6-3 and TRBJ2-1, with D perhaps TRBD1 (5 bases). The germline V gene has CDR1 MNHEY and CDR2 SVGEGT. The V end was cut by 0 bases, the J end by 4 bases, with 10 bases between. The CDR3 totals 15 residues. The CDR3 bases are TGTGCCAGCAGTTACTCGAGACAGCAATACAATGAGCAGTTCTTC. Its protein product is CASSYSRQQYNEQFF.

The chain joins TRBV6-2 or TRBV6-3 to TRBJ2-7; 10 nucleotides align to TRBD1. The length of the CDR3 is 15 residues. V trimming: 2 bases; J trimming: 3 bases; junction bases outside the gene matches: 4. Germline V gene lookup returns CDR1 MNHEY and CDR2 SVGEGT. This CDR3 reads CASSYHRDRGYEQYV. The CDR3 DNA reads as TGTGCCAGCAGTTACCATCGGGACAGGGGCTACGAGCAGTACGTC.

The chain is built from TRBV7-6 and TRBJ2-7; 8 bases are shared with TRBD1. From germline, CDR1 is SGHVS and CDR2 FNYEAQ. The CDR3 is 16 amino acids. Germline trimming cut 5 bases from V and 2 bases from J; bases unmatched to any gene: 11. CDR3 sequence reads: CASSPLVWTGTYEQYF. The DNA for the CDR3 is TGTGCCAGCAGCCCCCTTGTCTGGACAGGGACCTACGAGCAGTACTTC.

The genes are TRBV7-9 and TRBJ1-2, with a tentative D call TRBD1 (5 bases). Germline CDR1 and CDR2: SEHNR and FQNEAQ (reference sequence). The CDR3 spans 17 residues. V was clipped by 5 bases and J by 4 bases, with 23 bases between them. In DNA form, the CDR3 reads TGTGCCAGCAGCCGTCCCGGCAGGGCGGCCCTGGCCTATGGCTACACCTTC. It is translated as CASSRPGRAALAYGYTF.

This chain's CDR3 is CASSYLMTGVKETQYF. As DNA, the CDR3 is TGTGCCAGCAGCTATTTAATGACAGGGGTCAAAGAGACCCAGTACTTC. The rearrangement links TRBV7-6 to TRBJ2-5, with 8 bases identical to TRBD1. The V gene end was trimmed by 4 bases and the J gene end by 3 bases; junction bases not matched to a gene: 10. The CDR3 is 16 amino acids. CDR1 and CDR2 from the germline V gene are SGHVS and FNYEAQ.

The rearrangement joins TRBV7-6 to TRBJ2-5; the match to TRBD2 covers 7 bases. The germline gives CDR1 SGHVS, CDR2 FNYEAQ. This CDR3 comprises 17 residues. Losses at the gene ends were 3 bases for V and 7 bases for J; bases not matched to a gene: 17. CDR3 protein: CASSLVPSGLEFVTQYF. In nucleotides, the CDR3 is TGTGCCAGCAGCTTGGTGCCTAGCGGACTAGAGTTCGTGACCCAGTACTTC.

The chain carries TRBV10-3 and TRBJ1-1; 7 nucleotides agree with TRBD1. Germline V gene sequence: CDR1 ENHRY, CDR2 SYGVKD. The CDR3 is 14 residues long. The trim removed 2 bases at V and 1 base at J, leaving 1 base unmatched. CDR3 sequence (DNA): TGTGCCATCAGTGAGGACAGGGCGAACACTGAAGCTTTCTTT. The encoded protein is CAISEDRANTEAFF.

The chain joins TRBV2 to TRBJ2-7; 10 nucleotides match TRBD1. The ends lost 4 bases at V and 5 bases at J; junction bases unmatched: 5. Germline CDR1 SNHLY, CDR2 FYNNEI. The CDR3 runs to 14 residues. The CDR3 reads CASSVWDRGHEQYV. Written as DNA, the CDR3 is TGTGCCAGCAGTGTATGGGACAGGGGACACGAGCAGTACGTC.

The sample holds many counts of this clonotype. This chain uses TRBV7-2 with TRBJ2-3, with 7 nucleotides matching TRBD2. This CDR3 has 16 residues. The V gene end was trimmed by 0 bases and the J gene end by 4 bases; junction bases not matched to a gene: 7. Germline CDR1 reads SGHTA; CDR2 reads FQGNSA. CDR3 sequence (DNA): TGTGCCAGCAGCTTAGCCCTAGCGGCCCGCGCAGATACGCAGTATTTT. It translates to CASSLALAARADTQYF.

This clonotype was counted between two and nine times. This CDR3 reads CASRGQTSTDTQYF. In DNA form, the CDR3 reads TGTGCCAGCAGGGGACAAACTAGCACAGATACGCAGTATTTT. This chain joins TRBV7-9 and TRBJ2-3, with D perhaps TRBD1 (6 bases). The CDR3 totals 14 residues. CDR1 is SEHNR and CDR2 is FQNEAQ in the germline V gene (reference sequence). Trimming removed 6 bases from V and 0 bases from J, with 10 bases in between.

At least ten counts were recorded for this clonotype. V usage is TRBV6-1 and J usage is TRBJ1-1, with D hard to call. The germline gives CDR1 MNHNS, CDR2 SASEGT. The length of the CDR3 is 11 residues. V was cut by 8 bases and J by 6 bases, with 10 bases left in between. DNA for the CDR3: TGTGCCAGCCGACTACAGTCTGAAGCTTTCTTT. This codes for CASRLQSEAFF.

This clonotype was observed a few times. The gene calls are TRBV2 and TRBJ1-1, with 12 bases matching TRBD1. Trimming took 5 bases from V and 3 from J; bases not matched to a gene: 13. CDR3 size: 18 residues. Germline V gene lookup returns CDR1 SNHLY and CDR2 FYNNEI. The DNA for the CDR3 is TGTGCCAGCAGTCGTTTGCCGGGGACAGGGGGCAGAGACACTGAAGCTTTCTTT. Amino acid sequence: CASSRLPGTGGRDTEAFF.

This clonotype was detected many times. In DNA form, the CDR3 reads TGTGCCAGCAGCTTAGGGGGACCTCCCCCCGGGGAGCTGTTTTTT. It codes for CASSLGGPPPGELFF. The genes are TRBV7-6 and TRBJ2-2; the D gene could be TRBD1 or TRBD2 (5 bases each). The CDR3 is made up of 15 amino acids. The germline V gene encodes CDR1 SGHVS and CDR2 FNYEAQ. V lost 1 base to trimming and J lost 6 bases, with 12 bases between them.

V and J are TRBV19 and TRBJ1-1; D is uncertain. The CDR3 covers 13 residues. The germline V and J ends were trimmed by 8 bases and 5 bases, with 15 bases remaining between them. Germline loops: CDR1 LNHDA, CDR2 SQIVND (reference sequence). The CDR3 spells CASADTPGTEAFF. For the CDR3, the DNA is TGTGCCAGTGCCGACACCCCGGGAACTGAAGCTTTCTTT.